This passage covers 17 T cell receptor beta chains from one sample sequenced in a study of tumor-infiltrating lymphocytes in primary liver carcinoma. Production of TCR beta cDNA used roughly 480 ng total RNA together with a constant-region primer. Libraries of TCR beta came from three nested multiplex PCR rounds with slightly modified ARM-PCR. PCR rounds one and two used TRBV1-TRBV30 forward primers with a C-beta reverse primer for around 11 cycles each. TCRdb recomputed calls from the multiplex PCR reads with MiXCR, one row per CDR3 protein. The table includes approximately 320,000 distinct CDR3 sequences, around three fifths detected once. They got blood RNA out of unsorted whole blood and also pulled out germline DNA. The sequenced sample consisted of peripheral blood. These receptors all come from a woman aged 25-40 years with primary liver carcinoma and hepatitis B virus infection.

On this clonotype: The conserved closing phenylalanine or tryptophan is absent in this CDR3, likely reflecting a read error. The DNA is omitted, as the CDR3 cannot be located on it reliably, and the CDR3 follows TCRdb's listing. This chain joins TRBV21-1 and TRBJ2-1; TRBD1 was called by the table and not checked on the DNA. TRBV21-1 is a documented pseudogene. The CDR3 numbers 12 amino acids, ends counted. The chain's CDR3 is CASKGVANEQFS.

Many counts were recorded for this clonotype. V is TRBV5-1 and J is TRBJ1-6; D is ambiguous. The CDR3 has 14 amino acids. The germline gives CDR1 SGHRS, CDR2 YFSETQ. Trimming removed 2 bases from V and 5 bases from J, with 8 bases in between. The CDR3 nucleotides read TGCGCCAGCAGCTTCGGACGGGATAATTCACCCCTCCACTTT. It codes for CASSFGRDNSPLHF.

This clonotype was recorded at least ten times. CDR3 protein: CASSQDFRGEAQYF. CDR3 bases: TGCGCCAGCAGCCAAGATTTCCGGGGCGAGGCCCAGTACTTC. The chain recombines TRBV4-3 with TRBJ2-5; D possibly matches TRBD1 or TRBD2 (5 bases each). The ends were cut back, 0 bases at V and 9 bases at J, with 14 bases in the middle. This CDR3 has 14 amino acids. Germline V CDR1 and CDR2: LGHNA, YSLEER.

This clonotype was seen more than once but under ten times. The V gene is TRBV4-1, the J gene TRBJ1-2; no clear D gene. The CDR3 length is 14 residues. V was shortened by 4 bases and J by 1 base, with 10 bases between the two germline ends. From germline, CDR1 is MGHRA and CDR2 YSYEKL. The CDR3 DNA reads TGCGCCAGCAGCCCTGATCCCCTTAACTATGGCTACACCTTC. Its protein product is CASSPDPLNYGYTF.

This clonotype has just a few counts. The chain has TRBV28 and TRBJ2-7, with TRBD1 as a possible D gene (6 bases). This CDR3 comprises 15 residues. V was clipped by 11 bases and J by 2 bases, with 22 bases between them. CDR1 MDHEN and CDR2 SYDVKM come from the germline V gene. Written as DNA, the CDR3 is TGTGCCTTCCCCTTTACAGGGTGGCCGGCCTACGAGCAGTACTTC. Amino acids: CAFPFTGWPAYEQYF.

Notes on this clonotype: The junction does not match germline at one end; this may be a read error. This chain uses TRBV6-1 with TRBJ2-7; D not resolved. Germline V gene lookup returns CDR1 MNHNS and CDR2 SASEGT. This CDR3 spans 16 amino acids. Written as DNA, the CDR3 is TGTGCCAGCAATGAATCCTCAGTGGGCGGCTGGCACGAGCAATACTTC. It codes for CASNESSVGGWHEQYF.

As regards this clonotype: A much larger clone differs from this one at a single base, so this may be a read error. V gene TRBV4-3 combines with J gene TRBJ1-1, with a weak D call TRBD1 (5 bases). CDR1 is LGHNA, CDR2 YSLEER, per germline. This CDR3 contains 16 residues. The CDR3 here is CVSSQAVSGWGTEAFF. For the CDR3, the DNA is TGCGTCAGCAGCCAAGCGGTATCAGGGTGGGGGACTGAAGCTTTCTTT.

This clonotype was observed at least ten times. The chain is built from TRBV4-1 and TRBJ2-7; D is possibly TRBD2 (7 bases). V was pared by 4 bases and J by 3 bases, with 16 bases between. The CDR3 contains 15 residues. Germline values: CDR1 MGHRA, CDR2 YSYEKL. CDR3 bases: TGCGCCAGCAGCCGTTCGAGGGGGGAGGGCTACGAGCAGTACTTC. It yields the protein CASSRSRGEGYEQYF.

As for this clonotype: Just one base apart from a much larger clone, this may be a read error. This sequence joins TRBV6-6 and TRBJ2-7; TRBD2 agrees at 7 bases. The CDR3 is made up of 17 amino acids. CDR1 and CDR2 from the germline V gene are MNHNY and SVGAGI (reference sequence). The CDR3 spells CVSSYSMRGGSSYEQYF. The CDR3 DNA reads TGTGTCAGCAGTTACTCGATGCGCGGCGGGAGCTCCTACGAGCAGTACTTC.

On this clonotype itself: A much larger clone lies one base from this, so it may be a read error. This sequence joins TRBV12-3 or TRBV12-4 and TRBJ2-5; 8 nucleotides agree with TRBD2. Losses at the gene ends were 8 bases for V and 6 bases for J; bases not matched to a gene: 8. This CDR3 region has 13 residues. Here the CDR3 reads CASGHSGTQTQYF. The CDR3 DNA follows: TGTGCCAGCGGTCATAGCGGGACTCAGACCCAGTACTTC.

A word on this clonotype: Germline and junction disagree at one end, which may indicate a read error. J is TRBJ2-2 and V is TRBV12-3 or TRBV12-4; weak D call: TRBD2 (5 bases). This CDR3 has 14 residues. The CDR3 bases are TGTGCCAGCAGGTCGGGGTCCAACACCGAGGAGCTGTTTTTT. This sequence encodes CASRSGSNTEELFF.

This chain links TRBV29-1 with TRBJ2-3; 9 nucleotides match TRBD1. The CDR3 has 12 amino acids. The germline V gene has CDR1 SQVTM and CDR2 ANQGSEA. This chain's CDR3 is CVGGQGTDTQYF. CDR3 nucleotides: TGCGTGGGAGGACAGGGGACAGATACGCAGTATTTT.

About this clonotype: The germline gene is not matched at one end of the junction; a read error may be the cause. As DNA, the CDR3 is TGTCCCAGCGGGAAGGAGGGCGGGGGCTGGTACGATGAGCAGTTCTTC. Its translation: CPSGKEGGGWYDEQFF. This chain links TRBV6-6 with TRBJ2-1; a possible D gene is TRBD2 (7 bases). The CDR3 covers 16 residues. Germline V lookup: CDR1 MNHNY, CDR2 SVGAGI (reference sequence).

This clonotype was counted ten times or more. This chain connects TRBV11-3 to TRBJ2-1; maybe TRBD2 (6 bases). Germline V CDR1 and CDR2: SGHNT, YENEEA. CDR3 length: 17 residues. Trimming pared 1 base from V and 0 bases from J, leaving 13 bases between. For the CDR3, the DNA is TGTGCCAGCAGCTTAGTCCCTAGCGCTAGCTCCTACAATGAGCAGTTCTTC. This encodes CASSLVPSASSYNEQFF.

Concerning this clonotype itself: Sequence at one end of the junction differs from germline and may be a read error. The chain recombines TRBV30 with TRBJ1-3; no reliable D call. Germline V gives CDR1 GTSNPN, CDR2 SVGIG (reference sequence). The CDR3 sequence is 12 residues long. Here the CDR3 DNA reads TGTGCCCGGAGTGTCACCGGGTACACCATATATTTT. Its translation is CARSVTGYTIYF.

Details on this clonotype: A single base separates this from a much larger clone, so it may be a read error. The genes are TRBV29-1 and TRBJ2-3, with TRBD2 identical over 14 bases. This CDR3 is 14 amino acids long. Germline trimming cut 7 bases from V and 5 bases from J; bases unmatched to any gene: 5. The V gene's germline CDR1 is SQVTM and CDR2 ANQGSEA. DNA of the CDR3: TGCAGCGGCCGGACTAGCGGGGGGAAAGATACGCAGTATTTT. This gives the protein CSGRTSGGKDTQYF.

The chain carries TRBV5-4 and TRBJ2-1; 7 bases align to TRBD2. Trimming at V came to 3 bases and at J to 0 bases, leaving 6 bases not matched to a gene. The CDR3 loop spans 16 amino acids. The V gene's germline CDR1 is SGHNT and CDR2 YYREEE (reference sequence). CDR3 DNA sequence: TGTGCCAGCAGCTGGGCCGGGAGGAGCTCCTACAATGAGCAGTTCTTC. As protein: CASSWAGRSSYNEQFF.